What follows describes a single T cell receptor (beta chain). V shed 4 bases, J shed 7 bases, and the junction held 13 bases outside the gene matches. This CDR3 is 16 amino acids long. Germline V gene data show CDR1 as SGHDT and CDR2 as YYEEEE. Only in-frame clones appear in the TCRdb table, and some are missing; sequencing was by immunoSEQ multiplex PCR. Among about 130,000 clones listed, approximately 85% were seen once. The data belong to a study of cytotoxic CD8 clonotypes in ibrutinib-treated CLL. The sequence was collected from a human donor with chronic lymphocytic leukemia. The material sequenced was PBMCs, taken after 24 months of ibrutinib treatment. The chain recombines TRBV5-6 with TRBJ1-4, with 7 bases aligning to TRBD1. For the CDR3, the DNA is TGTGCCAGCAGCCCCGCAGGGGACAGTATCGGTGAAAAACTGTTTTTT. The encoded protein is CASSPAGDSIGEKLFF.